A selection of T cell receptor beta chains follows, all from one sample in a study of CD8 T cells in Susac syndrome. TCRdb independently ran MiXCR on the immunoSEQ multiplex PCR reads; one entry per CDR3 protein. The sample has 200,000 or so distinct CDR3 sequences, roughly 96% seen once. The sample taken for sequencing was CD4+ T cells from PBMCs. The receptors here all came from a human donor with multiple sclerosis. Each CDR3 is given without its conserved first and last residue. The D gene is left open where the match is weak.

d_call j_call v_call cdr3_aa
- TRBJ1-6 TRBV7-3 ASSSGDLDNSPLH
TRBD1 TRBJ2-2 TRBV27 ASSFRTGSTTGELF
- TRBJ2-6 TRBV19 ASNWRHSGANVLT
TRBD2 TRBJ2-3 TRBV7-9 ASSPGTSGGFPQY
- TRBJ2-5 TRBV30 AWSRQVLETQY
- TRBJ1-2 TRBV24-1 ATSERNTYGYT
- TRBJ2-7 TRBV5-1 ASSLDQGSYEQY
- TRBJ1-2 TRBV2 ACKRQPDGYT
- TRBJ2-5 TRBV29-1 SGRWGEETQY
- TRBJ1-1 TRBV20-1 SATQDGF
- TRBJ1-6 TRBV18 ASLTDGNSPLH
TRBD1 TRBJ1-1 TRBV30 AWSRTGGTEAF
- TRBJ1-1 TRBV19 ASSISGDTEAF
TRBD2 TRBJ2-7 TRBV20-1 SAIRRLAGGEQY
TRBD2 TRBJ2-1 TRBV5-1 ASSPRDWRESEQF
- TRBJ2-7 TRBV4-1 ASSHLQGFSYEQY
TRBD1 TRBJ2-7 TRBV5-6 ASSLRQGTYEQY
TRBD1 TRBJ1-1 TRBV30 AWRRQGGNTEAF
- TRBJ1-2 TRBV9 ASSVGGRVDYGYT
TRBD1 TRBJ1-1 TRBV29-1 SVGRRQGAAPEAF
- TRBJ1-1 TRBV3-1 ASSQRRNTEAF
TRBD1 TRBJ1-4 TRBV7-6 ASSLLSTLTGGYEKLF
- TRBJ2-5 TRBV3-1 ASSNLQETQY
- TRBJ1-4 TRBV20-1 SARDSRSTNEKLF
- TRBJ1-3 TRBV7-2 ASSPASSGNTIY
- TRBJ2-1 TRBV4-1 ASSQDGGPNEQF
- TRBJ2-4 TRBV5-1 ASSLEAAGNIQY
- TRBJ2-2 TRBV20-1 SARDDRGSWTGELF
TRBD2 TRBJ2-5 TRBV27 ASSSAGVGQETQY
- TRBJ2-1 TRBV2 ASSLDSNEQF
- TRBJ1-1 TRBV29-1 SVEEGTEAF
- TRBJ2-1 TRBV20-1 SANPDSYNEQF
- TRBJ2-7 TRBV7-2 ASSLAGGIYEQY
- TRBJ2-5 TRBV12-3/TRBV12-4 ASSRTRTFAQETQY
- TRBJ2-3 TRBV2 ASVRGGFTDTQY
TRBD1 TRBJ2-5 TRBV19 ASSPQGARQETQY
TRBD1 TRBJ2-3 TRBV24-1 ATGQGAGDTQY
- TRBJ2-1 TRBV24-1 ATSESYNEQF
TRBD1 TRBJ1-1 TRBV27 ASSVGQHMNTEAF
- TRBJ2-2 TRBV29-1 SVLRASTGELF
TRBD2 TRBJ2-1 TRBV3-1 ASAGLAGIYNEQF
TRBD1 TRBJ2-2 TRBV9 ASNSVLTGVSTGELF
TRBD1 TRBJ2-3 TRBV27 ASTLGGTGDAQY
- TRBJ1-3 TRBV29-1 SVGSGSSGNTIY
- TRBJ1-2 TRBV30 AWQGNYHGYT
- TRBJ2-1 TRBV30 AWSVWVAREQF